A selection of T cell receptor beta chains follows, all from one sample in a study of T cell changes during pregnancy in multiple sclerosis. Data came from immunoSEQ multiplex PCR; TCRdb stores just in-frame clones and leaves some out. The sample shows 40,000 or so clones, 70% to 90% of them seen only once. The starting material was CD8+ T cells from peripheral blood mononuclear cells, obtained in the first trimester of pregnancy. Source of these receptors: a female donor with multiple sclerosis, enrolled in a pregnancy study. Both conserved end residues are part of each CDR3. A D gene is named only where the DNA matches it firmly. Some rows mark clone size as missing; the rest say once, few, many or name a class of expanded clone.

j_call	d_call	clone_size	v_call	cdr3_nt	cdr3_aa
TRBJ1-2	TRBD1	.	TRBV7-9	TGTGCCAGCAGCCCAGGGATTCTTGGGACAGGGGGTTTTTATGGCTACACCTTC	CASSPGILGTGGFYGYTF
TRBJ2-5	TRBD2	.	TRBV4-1	TGCGCCAGCAGCCACCGGGAGGGGCCCCAAGAGACCCAGTACTTC	CASSHREGPQETQYF
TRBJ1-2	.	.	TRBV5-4	TGTGCCAGCAGCGCCGTCGGGGGGCTTAATAGGGAGGCTAACTATGGCTACACCTTC	CASSAVGGLNREANYGYTF
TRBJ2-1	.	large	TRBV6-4	TGTGCCAGCAGTGAGTATCCTTACAATGAGCAGTTCTTC	CASSEYPYNEQFF
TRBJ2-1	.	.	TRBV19	TGTGCCAGTACAGGCTTCAATGAGCAGTTCTTC	CASTGFNEQFF
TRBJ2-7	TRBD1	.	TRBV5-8	TGTGCCAGCAGTTCGCGGGACAGGGCCTCCTACGAGCAGTACTTC	CASSSRDRASYEQYF
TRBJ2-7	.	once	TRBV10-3	TGTGCCATCAGGACGGACAGCCCCGGGGAGCAGTACTTC	CAIRTDSPGEQYF
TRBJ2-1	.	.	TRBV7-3	TGTGCCAGCAGCCCCCCGGGGGGCAGGGGCGATGAGCAGTTCTTC	CASSPPGGRGDEQFF
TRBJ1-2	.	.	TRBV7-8	TGTGCCAGCAGCTCCGGGACTGCAGGGAGGGGCTACACCTTC	CASSSGTAGRGYTF
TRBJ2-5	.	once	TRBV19	TGTGCCAGTAGTATAGGGGGCAGTAGAGAGACCCAGTACTTC	CASSIGGSRETQYF
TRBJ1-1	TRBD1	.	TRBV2	TGTGCCAGCACTAAGACAGGGGACACTGAAGCTTTCTTT	CASTKTGDTEAFF
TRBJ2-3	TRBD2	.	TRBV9	TGTGCCAGCAGCGCCGGGACTAGCGGAGATACGCAGTATTTT	CASSAGTSGDTQYF
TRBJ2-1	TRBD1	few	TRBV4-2	TGTGCCAGCCGGACAGGGGACAATGAGCAGTTCTTC	CASRTGDNEQFF
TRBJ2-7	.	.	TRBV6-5	TGTGCCAGCAGTTCAACCAACCACGAGCAGTACTTC	CASSSTNHEQYF
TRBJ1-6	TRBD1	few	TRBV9	TGTGCCAGCAGCGTAGGACAGGGCAATCCCCTCCACTTT	CASSVGQGNPLHF
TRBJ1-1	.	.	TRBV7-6	TGTGCCAGCAGCTCAGGGGCCGGGGACACTGAAGCTTTCTTT	CASSSGAGDTEAFF
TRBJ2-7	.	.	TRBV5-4	TGTGCCAGCAGTTCAGGGGGGCCCTACGAGCAGTACTTC	CASSSGGPYEQYF
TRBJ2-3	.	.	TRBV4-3	TGCGCCAGCAGCCAAGGACGGGGAGATACGCAGTATTTT	CASSQGRGDTQYF
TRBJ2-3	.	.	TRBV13	TGTGCCAGCAGCCCCAATGGGGGGAAGACAGATACGCAGTATTTT	CASSPNGGKTDTQYF
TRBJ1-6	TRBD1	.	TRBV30	TGTGCCTGGAGTGTGGGGACAGGGGCGGATTCACCCCTCCACTTT	CAWSVGTGADSPLHF
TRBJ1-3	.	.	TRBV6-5	TGTGCCAGCAGACAGGACGGCACCTCTGGAAACACCATATATTTT	CASRQDGTSGNTIYF
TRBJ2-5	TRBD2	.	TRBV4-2	TGTGCCAGCAGCCAAGCTGGGCCCGGGGGGGCTTCAGAGACCCAGTACTTC	CASSQAGPGGASETQYF
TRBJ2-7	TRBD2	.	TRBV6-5	TGTGCCAGCGGAAATAGCGGGGGGGCCTACGAGCAGTACTTC	CASGNSGGAYEQYF
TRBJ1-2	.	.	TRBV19	TGTGCCAGTATCACGGAGGGGCCAGATGGCTACACCTTC	CASITEGPDGYTF
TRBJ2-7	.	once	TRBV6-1	TGTGCCAGCAGTGAATCCAGGGTCTACGAGCAGTACTTC	CASSESRVYEQYF
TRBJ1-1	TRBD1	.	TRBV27	TGTGCCAGCAGGGGTCCGGGACAGGGAAGGGGAGCGACTGAAGCTTTCTTT	CASRGPGQGRGATEAFF
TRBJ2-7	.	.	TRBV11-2	TGTGCCAGCAGCTCCCGCACTAGTCTCAACTACGAGCAGTACTTC	CASSSRTSLNYEQYF
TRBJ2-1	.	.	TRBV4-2	TGTGCCAGCAGTCAGGTGGATGAGCAGTTCTTC	CASSQVDEQFF
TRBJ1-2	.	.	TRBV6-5	TGTGCCAGCAGTTACGGGCAGCTCAACACCTTC	CASSYGQLNTF
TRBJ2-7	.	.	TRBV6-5	TGTGCCAGCAGTTACGGCAGGGCCTACGAGCAGTACTTC	CASSYGRAYEQYF
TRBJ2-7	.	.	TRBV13	TGTGCCAGCAGCCCCTATGGAGACGAGCAGTACTTC	CASSPYGDEQYF
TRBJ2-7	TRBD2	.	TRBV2	TGTGCCAGCACCCAGGAGGTAGCGGGGACCTACGAGCAGTACTTC	CASTQEVAGTYEQYF
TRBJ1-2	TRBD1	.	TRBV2	TGTGCCAGCGCGGGGACAGGGGGAAGCTATGGCTACACCTTC	CASAGTGGSYGYTF
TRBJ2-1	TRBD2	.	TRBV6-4	TGTGCCAGCAGCCCCCAGGGTAGCGGGGGGGCAGGTGAGCAGTTCTTC	CASSPQGSGGAGEQFF
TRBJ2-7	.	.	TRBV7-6	TGTGCCAGCAGCTTAGACAGGGACCCATACGAGCAGTACTTC	CASSLDRDPYEQYF
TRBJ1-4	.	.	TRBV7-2	TGTGCCAGCAGCTTGGGGGCAGCAACTAATGAAAAACTGTTTTTT	CASSLGAATNEKLFF
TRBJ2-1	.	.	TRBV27	TGTGCCAGCAGTTTAGGGGGGGACATCTATGAGCAGTTCTTC	CASSLGGDIYEQFF
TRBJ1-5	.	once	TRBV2	TGTGCCAGCAGTGAGACACTTAATAGCAATCAGCCCCAGCATTTT	CASSETLNSNQPQHF
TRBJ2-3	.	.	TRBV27	TGTGCCAGCAGTTGGCAGGCCCGAGATACGCAGTATTTT	CASSWQARDTQYF
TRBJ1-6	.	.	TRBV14	TGTGCCAGCAGCCTCAGAGTTGAGGATTCACCCCTCCACTTT	CASSLRVEDSPLHF
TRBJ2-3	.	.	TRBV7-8	TGTGCCAGCAAGGGCCCACAGGTGACAGATACGCAGTATTTT	CASKGPQVTDTQYF
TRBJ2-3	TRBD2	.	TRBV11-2	TGTGCCAGCAGCTTAGGCTACGCTAGCGGAGAAAACACAGATACGCAGTATTTT	CASSLGYASGENTDTQYF